The next 17 T cell receptor beta chains were all read from a single sample in a study of cytomegalovirus exposure and HLA in healthy donors. Primers: 60 Vbeta forward and 13 Jbeta reverse. The protocol was immunoSEQ multiplex PCR, while the TCRdb copy is restricted to in-frame clones and leaves out a portion. The sample lists fewer than 120,000 clones; 76% were seen once. The sample was PBMCs. The origin of the receptors is a man aged 30-40 years in good health and CMV-seropositive.

CDR3 residues: CASTLGGLGYTF. In DNA form, the CDR3 reads TGTGCCAGCACGCTCGGAGGGCTCGGCTACACCTTC. The genes are TRBV6-5 and TRBJ1-2; D is ambiguous. The V gene lost 7 bases and the J gene lost 8 bases, with 14 bases spanning the gap. Looked up from germline, CDR1 is MNHEY and CDR2 is SVGAGI. The CDR3 is 12 residues long.

The genes are TRBV27 and TRBJ2-3; the match to TRBD2 covers 9 bases. V lost 3 bases, J lost 5 bases, and 6 bases stayed unmatched. CDR3 length: 15 amino acids. CDR1 and CDR2 from the germline V gene are MNHEY and SMNVEV (reference sequence). The CDR3: CASSLVGLALDTQYF. CDR3 nucleotide sequence: TGTGCCAGCAGTTTGGTTGGACTAGCGTTAGATACGCAGTATTTT.

CDR3 bases: TGTGCCAGCAGCTTGGGGAGCTCGTTCGAGGCCAACGTCCTGACTTTC. Protein: CASSLGSSFEANVLTF. The chain employs TRBV5-8 and TRBJ2-6; D remains unclear. The length of the CDR3 is 16 residues. Germline assignment: CDR1 SGHTS and CDR2 YDEGEE. V was pared by 0 bases and J by 6 bases, with 13 bases between.

The chain couples TRBV2 to TRBJ2-1, with D possibly being TRBD2 (6 bases). Germline values: CDR1 SNHLY, CDR2 FYNNEI. V lost 5 bases to trimming and J lost 0 bases, with 14 bases between them. The CDR3 sequence is 16 residues long. The CDR3 DNA follows: TGTGCCAGCAGTAATCAAGCGGGTCTCTCCTACAATGAGCAGTTCTTC. The encoded protein is CASSNQAGLSYNEQFF.

This clone was recorded only once. The J gene is TRBJ2-7, the V gene TRBV6-5, with D possibly being TRBD1 (8 bases). Trimming shortened V by 6 bases and J by 3 bases, and 15 bases separated the two germline ends. The CDR3 has 14 residues. Germline V gene sequence: CDR1 MNHEY, CDR2 SVGAGI. The CDR3 protein is CASSHRGGDYEQYF. The CDR3 DNA sequence: TGTGCCAGCAGCCACAGGGGGGGGGACTACGAGCAGTACTTC.

V is TRBV7-2 and J is TRBJ2-1; D is ambiguous. The CDR3 is made up of 14 amino acids. Trimming pared 3 bases from V and 0 bases from J, leaving 6 bases between. In germline, CDR1 is SGHTA, CDR2 FQGNSA. The CDR3 region has the DNA TGTGCCAGCAGCTTTGACTCCTCCTACAATGAGCAGTTCTTC. Its translation: CASSFDSSYNEQFF.

The chain joins TRBV27 to TRBJ2-7; the match to TRBD1 covers 8 bases. Germline V gives CDR1 MNHEY, CDR2 SMNVEV (reference sequence). J was trimmed by 4 bases and V by 5 bases; bases with no gene match: 4. The CDR3 is 13 residues long. CDR3 nucleotide sequence: TGTGCCAGCAGTGTGACAGGGGATTACGAGCAGTACTTC. Translation: CASSVTGDYEQYF.

The chain employs TRBV27 and TRBJ1-2, with TRBD1 as a possible D gene (6 bases). V dropped 3 bases and J dropped 7 bases, with 15 bases sitting between them. Germline-derived CDR1 and CDR2 are MNHEY and SMNVEV (reference sequence). The CDR3 consists of 14 residues. The CDR3 DNA sequence: TGTGCCAGCAGTTTCTCCCCTACAGGGCCTGGCTACACCTTC. It yields the protein CASSFSPTGPGYTF.

This clone came up once. The chain's CDR3 is CASSPGSAGELFF. CDR3 bases: TGTGCCAGCTCCCCAGGGTCGGCCGGGGAGCTGTTTTTT. V usage is TRBV9 and J usage is TRBJ2-2, with D perhaps TRBD1 (5 bases). This CDR3 has 13 amino acids. The V gene's germline CDR1 is SGDLS and CDR2 YYNGEE. Trimming took 7 bases from V and 6 from J, leaving 13 bases between them.

The gene calls are TRBV18 and TRBJ2-1, with a possible D match to TRBD1 (5 bases). The CDR3 totals 13 residues. The germline V gene encodes CDR1 KGHSH and CDR2 LQKENI. Trimming stripped 2 bases from V and 5 bases from J, with 7 bases between. The CDR3 region has the DNA TGTGCCAGCTCACCAGTAGGGGACAATGAGCAGTTCTTC. This sequence encodes CASSPVGDNEQFF.

The rearrangement joins TRBV7-9 to TRBJ2-2; 13 nucleotides align to TRBD2. Germline V gene data show CDR1 as SEHNR and CDR2 as FQNEAQ (reference sequence). The CDR3 is made up of 18 amino acids. After removal of 5 bases from V and 0 bases from J, the junction contained 6 bases not matched to a gene. The CDR3 protein is CASSPGTSGAPNTGELFF. Here the CDR3 DNA reads TGTGCCAGCAGCCCGGGGACTAGCGGGGCTCCGAACACCGGGGAGCTGTTTTTT.

This clone was detected once. The V gene is TRBV11-2, the J gene TRBJ2-5; D gene unclear. The V gene lost 4 bases and the J gene lost 2 bases, with 17 bases spanning the gap. CDR1 SGHAT and CDR2 FQNNGV come from the germline V gene. The CDR3 spans 16 residues. The CDR3 here is CASSSGWSDPQETQYF. For the CDR3, the DNA is TGTGCCAGCAGCTCGGGTTGGAGCGATCCGCAAGAGACCCAGTACTTC.

J is TRBJ1-5 and V is TRBV28, with D maybe TRBD1 (6 bases). Per germline, CDR1 MDHEN and CDR2 SYDVKM. This CDR3 is built from 14 residues. Trimming took off 3 bases at V and 7 bases at J, with 13 bases between the two ends. DNA of the CDR3: TGTGCCAGCAGTTTTCACAGGGTAGGCCAGCCCCAGCATTTT. Its protein is CASSFHRVGQPQHF.

The chain couples TRBV28 to TRBJ2-5; the match to TRBD2 covers 11 bases. The junction had 12 bases not matched to a gene; V was cut back by 2 bases and J by 1 base. This CDR3 is 19 amino acids long. Germline V gives CDR1 MDHEN, CDR2 SYDVKM. CDR3 nucleotides: TGTGCCAGCAGTTTACCGACTAGCGGGGTCGGGGGGCTCCAAGAGACCCAGTACTTC. Protein product: CASSLPTSGVGGLQETQYF.

The sample holds a few counts of this clone. The rearrangement uses TRBV7-2 and TRBJ1-2; weak D call: TRBD1 (6 bases). Germline CDR1 reads SGHTA; CDR2 reads FQGNSA. This CDR3 is built from 13 residues. Trimming removed 5 bases from V and 10 bases from J, with 17 bases in between. This CDR3 reads CASSPSRDNDYTF. CDR3 in DNA: TGTGCCAGCAGCCCATCCCGGGACAATGACTACACCTTC.

The CDR3 loop reads CASSYGSGREGPLYGYTF. The CDR3 nucleotides are TGTGCCAGCAGTTATGGTAGCGGGCGGGAAGGGCCTCTCTATGGCTACACCTTC. V and J are TRBV28 and TRBJ1-2; D ambiguous. Trimming stripped 4 bases from V and 4 bases from J, with 25 bases between. The CDR3 has 18 amino acids. Germline V lookup: CDR1 MDHEN, CDR2 SYDVKM.

CDR3 residues: CASSLQGSDEQYF. The DNA of the CDR3 is TGTGCCAGCAGTCTCCAGGGTTCAGACGAGCAGTACTTC. The genes are TRBV7-2 and TRBJ2-7, with D perhaps matching TRBD1 (5 bases). Germline CDR1 and CDR2: SGHTA and FQGNSA. The CDR3 has 13 residues. V lost 6 bases, J lost 5 bases, and 14 bases lay in between.